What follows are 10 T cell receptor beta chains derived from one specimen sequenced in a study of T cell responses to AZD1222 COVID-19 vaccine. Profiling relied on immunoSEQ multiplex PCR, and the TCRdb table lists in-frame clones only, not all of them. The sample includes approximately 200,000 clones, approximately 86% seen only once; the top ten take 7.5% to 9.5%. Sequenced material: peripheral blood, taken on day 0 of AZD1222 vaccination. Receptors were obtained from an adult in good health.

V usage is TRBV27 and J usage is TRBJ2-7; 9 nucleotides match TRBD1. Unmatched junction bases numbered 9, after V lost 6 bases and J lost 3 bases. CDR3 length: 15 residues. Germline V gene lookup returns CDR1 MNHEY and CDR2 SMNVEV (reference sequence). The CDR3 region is CASSLQGAGVYEQYF. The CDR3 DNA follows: TGTGCCAGCAGCCTACAGGGGGCAGGGGTCTACGAGCAGTACTTC.

CDR3 loop: CASSRGDRMNTEAFF. CDR3 coding DNA: TGTGCCAGCAGCCGCGGGGACAGAATGAACACTGAAGCTTTCTTT. The chain recombines TRBV3-1 (or the pseudogene TRBV3-2) with TRBJ1-1; 7 bases are shared with TRBD1. With V trimmed by 4 bases and J by 0 bases, 5 bases remained unmatched. This CDR3 spans 15 amino acids. Per the germline V gene, CDR1 is LGHDT and CDR2 is YNNKEL (reference sequence).

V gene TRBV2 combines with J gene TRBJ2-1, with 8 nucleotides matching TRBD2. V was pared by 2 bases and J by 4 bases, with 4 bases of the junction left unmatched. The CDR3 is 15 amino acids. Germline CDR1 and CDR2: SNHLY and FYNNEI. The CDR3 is CASSEKLAAYNEQFF. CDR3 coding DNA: TGTGCCAGCAGTGAAAAACTAGCGGCTTACAATGAGCAGTTCTTC. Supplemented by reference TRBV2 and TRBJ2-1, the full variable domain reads EPEVTQTPSHQVTQMGQEVILRCVPISNHLYFYWYRQILGQKVEFLVSFYNNEISEKSEIFDDQFSVERPDGSNFTLKIRSTKLEDSAMYFCASSEKLAAYNEQFFGPGTRLTVL.

The CDR3 DNA reads TGTGCCAGCAGCTCTCCAGGGGGGCGTGAGCAGTTCTTC. Amino acids: CASSSPGGREQFF. This chain uses TRBV7-9 with TRBJ2-1; a weak D match, TRBD1 (7 bases). Germline CDR1 is SEHNR and CDR2 is FQNEAQ (reference sequence). This CDR3 is 13 amino acids long. Trimming cost V 4 bases and J 9 bases, with 13 bases left between them.

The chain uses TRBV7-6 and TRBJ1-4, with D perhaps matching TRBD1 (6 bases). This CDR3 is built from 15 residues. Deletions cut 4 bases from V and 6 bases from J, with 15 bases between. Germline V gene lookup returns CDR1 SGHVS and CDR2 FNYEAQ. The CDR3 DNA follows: TGTGCCAGCAGCTCACCATCCGGGACACATGAAAAACTGTTTTTT. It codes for CASSSPSGTHEKLFF. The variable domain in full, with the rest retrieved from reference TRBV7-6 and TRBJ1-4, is GAGVSQSPRYKVTKRGQDVALRCDPISGHVSLYWYRQALGQGPEFLTYFNYEAQQDKSGLPNDRFSAERPEGSISTLTIQRTEQRDSAMYRCASSSPSGTHEKLFFGSGTQLSVL.

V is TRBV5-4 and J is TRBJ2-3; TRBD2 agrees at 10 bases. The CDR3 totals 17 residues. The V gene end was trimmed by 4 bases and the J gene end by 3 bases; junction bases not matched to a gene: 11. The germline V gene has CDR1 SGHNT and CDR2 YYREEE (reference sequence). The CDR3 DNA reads TGTGCCAGCAGCCCCCATCTAAGCGGGGGGGCTACAGATACGCAGTATTTT. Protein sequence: CASSPHLSGGATDTQYF.

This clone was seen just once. Here the CDR3 reads CASRTGGGEKLFF. For the CDR3, the DNA is TGTGCCAGCAGGACAGGGGGCGGTGAAAAACTGTTTTTT. This chain links TRBV6-5 with TRBJ1-4; 10 bases fit TRBD1. With V trimmed by 6 bases and J by 7 bases, 2 bases remained unmatched. CDR3 length: 13 residues. Looked up from germline, CDR1 is MNHEY and CDR2 is SVGAGI.

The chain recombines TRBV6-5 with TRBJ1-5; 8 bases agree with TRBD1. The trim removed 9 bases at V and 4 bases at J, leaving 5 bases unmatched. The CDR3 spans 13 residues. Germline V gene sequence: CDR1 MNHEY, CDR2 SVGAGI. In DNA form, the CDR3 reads TGTGCCAGTAGGGACAGGACTAATCAGCCCCAGCATTTT. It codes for CASRDRTNQPQHF.

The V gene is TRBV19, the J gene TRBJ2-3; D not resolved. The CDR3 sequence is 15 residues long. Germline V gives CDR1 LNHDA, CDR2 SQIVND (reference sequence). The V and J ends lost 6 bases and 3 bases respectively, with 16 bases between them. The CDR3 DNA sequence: TGTGCCAGTAGCCCCCAGAGAGGTTTAACAGATACGCAGTATTTT. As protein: CASSPQRGLTDTQYF. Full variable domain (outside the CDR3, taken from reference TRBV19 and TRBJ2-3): DGGITQSPKYLFRKEGQNVTLSCEQNLNHDAMYWYRQDPGQGLRLIYYSQIVNDFQKGDIAEGYSVSREKKESFPLTVTSAQKNPTAFYLCASSPQRGLTDTQYFGPGTRLTVL.

This CDR3 is CASSTESKRGYTF. CDR3 DNA sequence: TGTGCCAGCAGTACCGAATCTAAACGGGGCTACACCTTC. The gene calls are TRBV27 and TRBJ1-2; D remains ambiguous. The germline CDR1 and CDR2 sequences are MNHEY and SMNVEV (reference sequence). The V gene lost 5 bases and the J gene lost 8 bases, with 15 bases spanning the gap. The CDR3 has 13 residues.